Listed below are T cell receptor beta chains from one sample, sequenced in a study of vaccination and CD4 T cells after COVID-19. The antigens of these receptors remain unknown. TCRdb reprocessed the PCR reads with MiXCR, giving one entry per CDR3 protein. The sample shows about 12,000 distinct CDR3 sequences, 35% to 55% of them seen only once. The sample comprised cultured CD4+ T cells from blood. The source of these receptors is a human donor with COVID-19. The CDR3 runs from the conserved cysteine through the conserved F or W. The order of the fields is CDR3 protein, CDR3 DNA, clone size, J gene, V gene, D gene. D genes are given only for firm matches. Some rows mark clone size as missing; the rest say once, few, many or name a class of expanded clone.

CASSLSIVGDLGYTF,TGTGCCAGCAGTTTATCGATCGTAGGGGATCTTGGCTACACCTTC,few,TRBJ1-2,TRBV27,.
CASSLIQGNEKLFF,TGTGCCAGCAGTTTAATACAGGGAAATGAAAAACTGTTTTTT,few,TRBJ1-4,TRBV28,.
CATSGYGYTF,TGTGCCACCTCAGGGTATGGCTACACCTTC,.,TRBJ1-2,TRBV19,.
CASSSIGQETQYF,TGTGCCAGCAGCAGCATTGGTCAAGAGACCCAGTACTTC,few,TRBJ2-5,TRBV6-1,.
CASSSTGQVSDTQYF,TGCGCCAGCAGCTCAACGGGACAGGTTTCTGATACGCAGTATTTT,.,TRBJ2-3,TRBV5-1,TRBD1
CASSQEGNTQYF,TGCGCCAGCAGCCAAGAAGGCAATACGCAGTATTTT,few,TRBJ2-3,TRBV4-1,.
CASGLPNTGWVGYTF,TGTGCTAGTGGTCTCCCGAACACAGGGTGGGTTGGCTACACCTTC,.,TRBJ1-2,TRBV12-5,.
CASTQKEGTEAFF,TGTGCCAGCACCCAGAAGGAGGGCACTGAAGCTTTCTTT,.,TRBJ1-1,TRBV7-2,.
CASSGGVQPNTEAFF,TGTGCCAGCAGCGGAGGAGTACAGCCGAACACTGAAGCTTTCTTT,.,TRBJ1-1,TRBV9,.
CSATPGLRAYNSPLHF,TGCAGTGCTACCCCGGGACTCCGGGCGTATAATTCACCCCTCCACTTT,.,TRBJ1-6,TRBV20-1,.
CASSYIVREYEQYF,TGTGCCAGCAGCTATATAGTGCGTGAATACGAGCAGTACTTC,few,TRBJ2-7,TRBV11-2,.
CASAASGTLLDTQYF,TGCGCCAGCGCCGCCAGCGGGACCCTACTGGATACGCAGTATTTT,.,TRBJ2-3,TRBV5-1,TRBD2
CASSALGNTQYF,TGTGCCAGCAGCGCCCTGGGTAATACGCAGTATTTT,few,TRBJ2-3,TRBV5-4,.
CASILSGRAGELFF,TGTGCCAGTATTCTGAGCGGCCGCGCCGGGGAGCTGTTTTTT,.,TRBJ2-2,TRBV19,.
CASSSAQVGDTEAFF,TGTGCCAGCAGTTCCGCCCAAGTTGGGGACACTGAAGCTTTCTTT,few,TRBJ1-1,TRBV6-5,.
CAWSVAGTLNQPQHF,TGTGCCTGGAGTGTTGCAGGTACGCTCAATCAGCCCCAGCATTTT,.,TRBJ1-5,TRBV30,.
CASSLRQGGRYSNQPQHF,TGTGCCAGCAGCTTACGGCAGGGGGGGAGATATAGCAATCAGCCCCAGCATTTT,few,TRBJ1-5,TRBV7-2,TRBD1
CASSSDRGDEKLFF,TGTGCCAGCAGCTCGGACAGAGGGGATGAAAAACTGTTTTTT,once,TRBJ1-4,TRBV7-2,.
CASSPSGNTIYF,TGTGCCAGCAGCCCCTCTGGAAACACCATATATTTT,few,TRBJ1-3,TRBV7-9,.
CSARRTDSNQPQHF,TGCAGTGCTAGAAGGACAGATAGCAATCAGCCCCAGCATTTT,few,TRBJ1-5,TRBV20-1,.
CASSQEARTNQPQHF,TGCGCCAGCAGCCAAGAGGCAAGAACCAATCAGCCCCAGCATTTT,once,TRBJ1-5,TRBV4-3,.
CASTPPNNEQFF,TGTGCCAGCACCCCTCCTAACAATGAGCAGTTCTTC,.,TRBJ2-1,TRBV7-9,.
CASSEGNRPSGQPQHF,TGTGCCAGCAGTGAAGGGAACAGGCCGTCGGGTCAGCCCCAGCATTTT,.,TRBJ1-5,TRBV6-1,.
CASSSTGGEYGYTF,TGTGCCAGCAGTTCAACAGGGGGTGAATATGGCTACACCTTC,few,TRBJ1-2,TRBV28,TRBD1
CSARDGQGNGYTF,TGCAGTGCTAGAGACGGCCAGGGCAATGGCTACACCTTC,few,TRBJ1-2,TRBV20-1,.
CASSLGRGRSISPQHF,TGTGCCAGCAGCTTGGGCAGGGGGCGTTCGATTAGTCCCCAGCATTTT,few,TRBJ1-5,TRBV5-8,TRBD1
CASRQDRVSSYEQYF,TGTGCCAGCAGGCAAGACAGGGTGTCATCCTACGAGCAGTACTTC,.,TRBJ2-7,TRBV6-1,TRBD1
CAISASSGGSGANVLTF,TGTGCCATCAGTGCCTCATCAGGGGGCTCTGGGGCCAACGTCCTGACTTTC,few,TRBJ2-6,TRBV10-3,TRBD1
CASSLGSQNTEAFF,TGTGCCAGCAGCTTGGGCAGTCAGAACACTGAAGCTTTCTTT,few,TRBJ1-1,TRBV11-2,.
CASSLLVGPDRGLNTEAFF,TGTGCCAGCAGCTTATTGGTAGGTCCGGACAGGGGGTTGAACACTGAAGCTTTCTTT,.,TRBJ1-1,TRBV11-3,TRBD1
CASNEGHSNQPQHF,TGTGCCAGCAACGAAGGACATAGCAATCAGCCCCAGCATTTT,.,TRBJ1-5,TRBV9,.
CASSPGQINTGELFF,TGTGCCAGCAGCCCGGGACAGATTAACACCGGGGAGCTGTTTTTT,few,TRBJ2-2,TRBV5-4,TRBD1
CASSRDRGTQPQHF,TGTGCCAGCTCCAGGGATAGGGGGACTCAGCCCCAGCATTTT,.,TRBJ1-5,TRBV2,.
CASSSRGGADYEQYF,TGTGCCAGCAGCTCTCGGGGTGGGGCAGACTACGAGCAGTACTTC,few,TRBJ2-7,TRBV7-9,.
CSATTKTSGETQYF,TGCAGTGCTACCACCAAAACTAGCGGGGAGACCCAGTACTTC,once,TRBJ2-5,TRBV20-1,TRBD2
CASRPGRGKAFF,TGTGCCAGCAGGCCCGGGAGGGGAAAAGCTTTCTTT,.,TRBJ1-1,TRBV6-1,.
CACDRRLSGANVLTF,TGTGCCTGTGACAGGCGCCTCTCTGGGGCCAACGTCCTGACTTTC,few,TRBJ2-6,TRBV30,.
CASEWWGTPNWGYTF,TGTGCCAGCGAGTGGTGGGGGACTCCCAATTGGGGCTACACCTTC,.,TRBJ1-2,TRBV5-6,.
CASGTVNYGYTF,TGTGCCAGCGGTACAGTTAACTATGGCTACACCTTC,.,TRBJ1-2,TRBV2,.
CASSYTQGYEQYF,TGTGCCAGCAGTTACACACAGGGGTACGAGCAGTACTTC,few,TRBJ2-7,TRBV6-5,TRBD1
CASSPPDWRGQETQYF,TGTGCCAGCAGCCCCCCGGACTGGCGGGGCCAAGAGACCCAGTACTTC,few,TRBJ2-5,TRBV7-9,.